This T cell receptor (beta chain) emerged from a study of cytomegalovirus exposure and HLA in healthy donors. Study-wide background: One earlier analysis, a look at 180 million or so T cells, found about 110 million unique TCR beta sequences.

The PCR had 60 Vbeta and 13 Jbeta primers. Repertoires were generated with immunoSEQ multiplex PCR, while TCRdb's copy carries only in-frame clones and drops some. The table lists around 140,000 clones, 78% of them singletons. From germline, CDR1 is SGHRS and CDR2 YFSETQ. This CDR3 contains 13 residues. With 6 bases removed from V and 0 bases from J, the gap between germline ends came to 7 bases. The TCR originated in a female donor in good health and CMV-seronegative. Sequenced sample: PBMCs. This rearrangement joins TRBV5-1 to TRBJ1-3; no clear D gene. CDR3 region: CASTPVSGNTIYF. As DNA, the CDR3 is TGCGCCAGCACTCCGGTCTCTGGAAACACCATATATTTT.